This TCR beta chain stems from a study of blood T cell repertoires in COVID-19. Study information: PBMCs, B-cell-depleted T cells, or T cells provided the cDNA or gDNA that made up the material.

With 6 bases removed from V and 0 bases from J, the gap between germline ends came to 12 bases. The length of the CDR3 is 14 residues. Germline loops: CDR1 MDHEN, CDR2 SYDVKM. Clones were sequenced by immunoSEQ multiplex PCR, and TCRdb holds only the in-frame ones, with some missing. In the table there are 65,000 to 80,000 clones, approximately 82% of which are singletons. Only a few counts were recorded for this clone. V gene TRBV28 combines with J gene TRBJ2-7, with TRBD2 as a possible D gene (5 bases). The sample taken for sequencing was peripheral blood. This sequence originates from a human donor in a cohort sampled during active COVID-19. The CDR3 loop reads CASRRTGYSYEQYF. The CDR3 DNA follows: TGTGCCAGCAGAAGGACGGGGTACTCCTACGAGCAGTACTTC.